This T cell receptor beta chain was sequenced during a study of Ad26.COV2.S vaccination and SARS-CoV-2 variants. Looking at the study overall: Vaccine-arm donor from the placebo-controlled COV1001 Ad26.COV2.S trial.

The protocol was immunoSEQ multiplex PCR, while the TCRdb copy is restricted to in-frame clones and leaves out a portion. The table shows 400,000 to 450,000 clones, with around 90% occurring only once. Documented treatment: about 20 received Ad26.COV2.S at low or high dose, single or two shots; 5 received placebo; per-sample allocation not given. Day 63 after the first vaccine or placebo injection was the time point for sampling. The specimen comprised peripheral blood, sampled in a trial of Ad26.COV2.S vaccine versus placebo. The sequence came from a person between 18 and 65 years old who received the Ad26.COV2.S COVID-19 vaccine or a placebo.

The CDR3 region is CASSIAGSGRGEQYF. DNA of the CDR3: TGTGCCAGTAGTATCGCAGGTAGCGGGAGAGGCGAGCAGTACTTC. This rearrangement joins TRBV19 to TRBJ2-7, with TRBD2 matching 9 bases. This CDR3 is built from 15 residues. Germline values: CDR1 LNHDA, CDR2 SQIVND (reference sequence). Unmatched junction bases numbered 9, after V lost 3 bases and J lost 6 bases.